Shown below are 29 T cell receptor beta chains from a single sample sequenced in a study of response to subunit inactivated influenza vaccine. TCRdb re-called the RT-PCR reads with MiXCR, one entry per CDR3 protein. The repertoire holds a few hundred thousand distinct CDR3 sequences, with approximately 10% as singletons. These same records also appear under a second study, on T cells expressing NK-cell markers. That source reports: The cDNA for TCR beta came from 5'RACE template switching with UMIs.

This sample comprised PBMCs from blood, obtained on the day of vaccination. The receptors stem from a man aged 45-65 years who received an inactivated influenza vaccine.

Only a few counts were recorded for this clonotype. The rearrangement uses TRBV5-1 and TRBJ2-5; D assignment may be TRBD1 or TRBD2 (5 bases each). Trimming cost V 0 bases and J 5 bases, with 14 bases left between them. The CDR3 contains 15 residues. Germline-derived CDR1 and CDR2 are SGHRS and YFSETQ. CDR3 nucleotides: TGCGCCAGCAGCTTGGGCCGCAGGGAGAGGGAGACCCAGTACTTC. It encodes CASSLGRRERETQYF.

The chain is built from TRBV5-1 and TRBJ2-5; TRBD2 matches at 15 bases. CDR1 and CDR2 from the germline V gene are SGHRS and YFSETQ. CDR3 size: 17 residues. Germline trimming cut 7 bases from V and 0 bases from J; bases unmatched to any gene: 7. In DNA form, the CDR3 reads TGCGCCAGCCGACGGACTAGCGGGAGGGAGTACCAAGAGACCCAGTACTTC. Translation gives CASRRTSGREYQETQYF.

The chain combines TRBV7-2 with TRBJ2-3; D gene ambiguous. Trimming removed 1 base from V and 2 bases from J, with 10 bases in between. Germline-derived CDR1 and CDR2 are SGHTA and FQGNSA. The CDR3 contains 15 residues. For the CDR3, the DNA is TGTGCCAGCAGCTTAGTTATTGGCTTCACAGATACGCAGTATTTT. Its protein is CASSLVIGFTDTQYF.

A few counts support this clonotype. The chain couples TRBV18 to TRBJ2-3; 8 bases match TRBD1. V lost 3 bases, J lost 4 bases, and 3 bases stayed unmatched. The CDR3 runs 14 residues. CDR1 and CDR2 from the germline V gene are KGHSH and LQKENI. CDR3 loop: CASSPDRVSDTQYF. The CDR3 bases are TGTGCCAGCTCACCGGACAGGGTTTCAGATACGCAGTATTTT.

This clonotype was observed a few times. The CDR3 region is CASSETRISGNTIYF. CDR3 nucleotides: TGTGCCAGCAGTGAAACGAGGATCTCTGGAAACACCATATATTTT. The gene calls are TRBV6-1 and TRBJ1-3; D not certain. The CDR3 loop spans 15 amino acids. Germline V gene sequence: CDR1 MNHNS, CDR2 SASEGT. V was shortened by 2 bases and J by 0 bases, with 8 bases between the two germline ends.

This chain uses TRBV18 with TRBJ2-7; D gene uncertain. The germline CDR1 and CDR2 sequences are KGHSH and LQKENI. The CDR3 totals 12 residues. Trimming shortened V by 6 bases and J by 3 bases, and 9 bases separated the two germline ends. The CDR3 spells CASSNTLYEQYF. The DNA of the CDR3 is TGTGCCAGCTCCAATACTCTCTACGAGCAGTACTTC.

The chain couples TRBV12-3 or TRBV12-4 to TRBJ2-5, with D perhaps being TRBD1 or TRBD2 (5 bases each). This CDR3 is built from 13 residues. V was pared by 4 bases and J by 2 bases, with 8 bases between. CDR3 sequence reads: CASSWGGQETQYF. CDR3 nucleotides: TGTGCCAGCAGTTGGGGCGGGCAAGAGACCCAGTACTTC.

The CDR3 nucleotides read TGTGCCAGCAGCTACGCACAGGGCAGGGGGAATGGCTACACCTTC. Its protein product is CASSYAQGRGNGYTF. V gene TRBV7-2 combines with J gene TRBJ1-2; 7 positions match TRBD1. Per the germline V gene, CDR1 is SGHTA and CDR2 is FQGNSA. J lost 6 bases, V lost 4 bases, and 11 bases had no gene match. This CDR3 is built from 15 residues.

This clonotype appeared a few times. The CDR3 bases are TGTGCCAGTAGTCCCGGGAGACAGGCTGAAGCTTTCTTT. Its protein product is CASSPGRQAEAFF. The gene calls are TRBV19 and TRBJ1-1, with a tentative D call TRBD1 (6 bases). Trimming took 5 bases from V and 6 from J, leaving 13 bases between them. This CDR3 has 13 amino acids. Germline assignment: CDR1 LNHDA and CDR2 SQIVND (reference sequence). The variable domain in full, with the rest retrieved from reference TRBV19 and TRBJ1-1, is DGGITQSPKYLFRKEGQNVTLSCEQNLNHDAMYWYRQDPGQGLRLIYYSQIVNDFQKGDIAEGYSVSREKKESFPLTVTSAQKNPTAFYLCASSPGRQAEAFFGQGTRLTVV.

This clonotype has just a few counts. The chain carries TRBV3-1 and TRBJ2-3; D is undetermined. CDR1 and CDR2 (germline): LGHDT, YNNKEL (reference sequence). Between the trimmed V and J ends, which lost 0 bases and 3 bases, there was a span of 7 bases. The CDR3 covers 14 residues. CDR3: CASSQDRVTDTQYF. The CDR3 nucleotides are TGTGCCAGCAGCCAAGATCGAGTTACAGATACGCAGTATTTT.

This sequence joins TRBV6-2 or TRBV6-3 and TRBJ2-1, with TRBD2 identical over 7 bases. Germline trimming cut 4 bases from V and 14 bases from J; bases unmatched to any gene: 5. The CDR3 loop spans 11 amino acids. Germline CDR1 MNHEY, CDR2 SVGEGT. CDR3 loop: CASSFQRDEFF. The DNA for the CDR3 is TGTGCCAGCAGTTTCCAGCGGGATGAGTTCTTC.

There are a few counts of this clonotype. V and J are TRBV20-1 and TRBJ2-3, with D possibly TRBD2 on 6 matching bases. The germline V and J ends were trimmed by 6 bases and 5 bases, with 12 bases remaining between them. CDR3 length: 12 amino acids. CDR1 and CDR2 from the germline V gene are DFQATT and SNEGSKA (reference sequence). The CDR3 loop is CSAGGGVDTQYF. The CDR3 DNA is TGCAGTGCGGGGGGAGGAGTAGATACGCAGTATTTT.

This chain links TRBV5-1 with TRBJ2-2; possibly TRBD2 for D (6 bases). Trimming stripped 4 bases from V and 1 base from J, with 14 bases between. Looked up from germline, CDR1 is SGHRS and CDR2 is YFSETQ. This CDR3 has 16 amino acids. The CDR3 region has the DNA TGCGCCAGCAGCCTGGACGCGGGGTTGAACACCGGGGAGCTGTTTTTT. Translated, it gives CASSLDAGLNTGELFF.

This clonotype was recorded at least ten times. The rearrangement uses TRBV6-8 and TRBJ2-2; D perhaps matches TRBD2 (5 bases). Per the germline V gene, CDR1 is MNHGY and CDR2 is SAAAGT. V was cut by 0 bases and J by 0 bases, with 17 bases left in between. The CDR3 loop spans 19 amino acids. CDR3 nucleotides: TGTGCCAGCAGTTACTCGACTGCCCTATTGGGAGCGAACACCGGGGAGCTGTTTTTT. Protein sequence: CASSYSTALLGANTGELFF.

The chain uses TRBV7-2 and TRBJ2-1; no firm D call. Germline CDR1 reads SGHTA; CDR2 reads FQGNSA. The CDR3 loop spans 15 amino acids. Trimming took 1 base from V and 3 from J, leaving 10 bases between them. CDR3 in amino acids: CASSLGRQDYNEQFF. DNA for the CDR3: TGTGCCAGCAGCTTAGGCCGGCAGGACTACAATGAGCAGTTCTTC. The full variable domain, with the rest looked up from reference TRBV7-2 and TRBJ2-1, is GAGVSQSPSNKVTEKGKDVELRCDPISGHTALYWYRQSLGQGLEFLIYFQGNSAPDKSGLPSDRFSAERTGGSVSTLTIQRTQQEDSAVYLCASSLGRQDYNEQFFGPGTRLTVL.

This clonotype was seen many times. The rearrangement uses TRBV5-6 and TRBJ2-4; D gene unclear. The CDR3 totals 14 residues. The V end lost 2 bases, the J end lost 0 bases, and 6 bases lay between the germline ends. Germline assignment: CDR1 SGHDT and CDR2 YYEEEE. CDR3 nucleotides: TGTGCCAGCAGCTTCCTATTAGCCAAAAACATTCAGTACTTC. Its translation: CASSFLLAKNIQYF.

V is TRBV2 and J is TRBJ2-4; possibly TRBD2 for D (6 bases). The CDR3 sequence is 13 residues long. V was clipped by 7 bases and J by 7 bases, with 14 bases between them. Germline V gives CDR1 SNHLY, CDR2 FYNNEI. The CDR3 region is CASMETSINIQYF. The CDR3 DNA sequence: TGTGCCAGCATGGAGACTAGTATTAACATTCAGTACTTC.

The V gene is TRBV19, the J gene TRBJ2-7; the match to TRBD1 covers 7 bases. CDR3 length equals 14 residues. Germline loops: CDR1 LNHDA, CDR2 SQIVND (reference sequence). V was clipped by 6 bases and J by 0 bases; unmatched bases: 5. The CDR3 DNA is TGTGCCAGTAGACTACAGGGGAGCTCCTACGAGCAGTACTTC. The encoded protein is CASRLQGSSYEQYF.

Only a few counts were recorded for this clonotype. The chain couples TRBV20-1 to TRBJ2-7, with 7 bases matching TRBD1. This CDR3 has 12 residues. The junction had 2 bases not matched to a gene; V was cut back by 3 bases and J by 3 bases. Germline CDR1 reads DFQATT; CDR2 reads SNEGSKA (reference sequence). CDR3 residues: CSARTGYYEQYF. CDR3 DNA sequence: TGCAGTGCTAGGACAGGGTACTACGAGCAGTACTTC.

The chain couples TRBV5-5 to TRBJ1-2; TRBD1 aligns across 8 bases. V gave up 4 bases and J gave up 8 bases; unmatched junction bases: 10. CDR3 length equals 14 residues. In germline, CDR1 is SGHKS, CDR2 YYEKEE (reference sequence). The CDR3 region has the DNA TGTGCCAGCAGCCGACAGGGGACTGTCGAGGGCTACACCTTC. This sequence encodes CASSRQGTVEGYTF.

This clonotype was seen only a few times. The V gene is TRBV12-3 or TRBV12-4, the J gene TRBJ1-2; D is perhaps TRBD1 (5 bases). Trimming removed 3 bases from V and 3 bases from J, with 8 bases in between. The CDR3 is 13 residues long. CDR3 amino acids: CASSLGEDYGYTF. In nucleotides, the CDR3 is TGTGCCAGCAGTTTGGGGGAGGACTATGGCTACACCTTC.

V is TRBV6-2 or TRBV6-3 and J is TRBJ2-3, with 10 bases fitting TRBD2. CDR1 is MNHEY and CDR2 is SVGEGT in the germline V gene. V lost 5 bases to trimming and J lost 7 bases; unmatched junction nucleotides: 12. This CDR3 region has 16 residues. The CDR3 DNA reads as TGTGCCAGCAGTGGACGTCTAGCGGGAGAACGGAATACGCAGTATTTT. As protein: CASSGRLAGERNTQYF.

The V and J genes are TRBV6-2 or TRBV6-3 and TRBJ2-1; the D call may be TRBD1 or TRBD2 (5 bases each). Per germline, CDR1 MNHEY and CDR2 SVGEGT. The V gene lost 7 bases and the J gene lost 2 bases, with 15 bases spanning the gap. CDR3 size: 15 residues. The CDR3 DNA sequence: TGTGCCAGCACCAAGGGGACGGCCCCCTACAATGAGCAGTTCTTC. Protein sequence: CASTKGTAPYNEQFF.

This clonotype was counted a single time. The chain uses TRBV12-3 or TRBV12-4 and TRBJ2-1, with D uncertain. The V and J ends lost 6 bases and 5 bases respectively, with 11 bases between them. This CDR3 has 13 amino acids. CDR3 loop: CASSSQQNNEQFF. In DNA, the CDR3 is TGTGCCAGCAGCAGCCAGCAAAACAATGAGCAGTTCTTC.

This clonotype was observed a few times. The chain recombines TRBV29-1 with TRBJ2-7; weak D call: TRBD2 (5 bases). Germline V gene sequence: CDR1 SQVTM, CDR2 ANQGSEA. Trimming took off 6 bases at V and 2 bases at J, with 11 bases between the two ends. This CDR3 has 12 residues. The CDR3 nucleotides are TGCAGCGTCGGGAAGGCCACCTACGAGCAGTACTTC. As protein: CSVGKATYEQYF.

This clonotype was seen more than once but under ten times. The V gene is TRBV4-3, the J gene TRBJ1-5, with D maybe TRBD1 (5 bases). The CDR3 is 16 residues long. Germline V gives CDR1 LGHNA, CDR2 YSLEER. The V end was cut by 1 base, the J end by 3 bases, with 13 bases between. CDR3 sequence reads: CASSQVFRAPNQPQHF. CDR3 nucleotides: TGCGCCAGCAGCCAAGTATTCAGGGCCCCCAATCAGCCCCAGCATTTT.

V is TRBV7-2 and J is TRBJ2-4; D ambiguous. V was trimmed by 1 base and J by 0 bases, leaving 10 bases between them. The CDR3 runs to 16 residues. From germline, CDR1 is SGHTA and CDR2 FQGNSA. CDR3 DNA sequence: TGTGCCAGCAGCTTAGAGAGAGAACTAGCCAAAAACATTCAGTACTTC. Its protein is CASSLERELAKNIQYF.

This clonotype appeared a few times. The CDR3 reads CSARESLRGRQETQYF. Written as DNA, the CDR3 is TGCAGTGCAAGGGAGAGCCTGCGGGGGCGGCAAGAGACCCAGTACTTC. The chain links TRBV20-1 to TRBJ2-5, with D maybe TRBD2 (7 bases). Germline V gives CDR1 DFQATT, CDR2 SNEGSKA (reference sequence). CDR3 length: 16 amino acids. V lost 6 bases, J lost 2 bases, and 22 bases lay in between.

The table lists this clonotype with many counts. The gene calls are TRBV5-6 and TRBJ2-1; D gene uncertain. The CDR3 covers 13 residues. Trimming pared 1 base from V and 10 bases from J, leaving 12 bases between. Germline-derived CDR1 and CDR2 are SGHDT and YYEEEE. The DNA for the CDR3 is TGTGCCAGCAGCTTGAAAGTTCGGAAGGAGCAGTTCTTC. Encoded protein: CASSLKVRKEQFF.